This T cell receptor (beta chain) was identified during a study of tumor-infiltrating lymphocytes in primary liver carcinoma. RNA was extracted from whole blood without cell sorting, alongside germline DNA. The template, roughly 0.45 ug total RNA, yielded TCR beta cDNA made with a constant-region primer. Researchers made the TCR beta libraries by running three nested multiplex PCR rounds with slightly modified ARM-PCR. TCRdb called the multiplex PCR reads again in MiXCR, with one record for every CDR3 protein. The table has 300,000 to 350,000 distinct CDR3 sequences, almost 65% seen once. On this clonotype: The target antigen is unknown. Given the absence of the conserved phenylalanine or tryptophan at the CDR3 end, a read error is likely.

Whole-study findings and limits: Paired tumor-adjacent and tumor-blood samples overlapped less than tumor region pairs did.

The TCR comes from a man aged 35-49 years with primary liver carcinoma and hepatitis B virus infection. Sequencing was performed on peripheral blood.

CDR3 region: CACNFARDGQYI. The CDR3 nucleotides are TGTGCCTGCAACTTCGCGAGGGATGGGCAGTACATC. The V and J genes are TRBV13 and TRBJ2-7, with D perhaps matching TRBD2 (5 bases). CDR3 length: 12 residues. With 11 bases removed from V and 9 bases from J, the gap between germline ends came to 20 bases. Germline V gives CDR1 PRHDT, CDR2 FYEKMQ (reference sequence).